This TCR beta chain was retrieved from a study of cytomegalovirus exposure and HLA in healthy donors. PCR primers comprised 60 Vbeta and 13 Jbeta primers. Generated by immunoSEQ multiplex PCR, the TCRdb table keeps only in-frame clones and is missing some. The table records some 150,000 clones, 55% to 80% of them present only once. The sample holds a few counts of this clone. From germline, CDR1 is SGHNT and CDR2 YENEEA. The CDR3 totals 16 residues. Losses at the gene ends were 4 bases for V and 4 bases for J; bases not matched to a gene: 3. The chain uses TRBV11-3 and TRBJ2-5; 16 bases are shared with TRBD2. Sequencing input: PBMCs. The clonotype comes from a woman aged 60-75 years in good health and CMV-seropositive. CDR3 region: CASSSGLAGGPETQYF. In DNA form, the CDR3 reads TGTGCCAGCAGCTCGGGACTAGCGGGAGGGCCAGAGACCCAGTACTTC.